The present TCR beta chain was sequenced within a study of shared clonotypes between healthy human individuals. TCRdb keeps only in-frame clones here, not all; method: immunoSEQ multiplex PCR. The sample shows some 2,000,000 clones, around 95% of them seen only once. The CDR3 loop spans 16 amino acids. Between the trimmed V and J ends, which lost 4 bases and 1 base, there was a span of 17 bases. Germline V gene sequence: CDR1 SGHRS, CDR2 YFSETQ. The clonotype originates from a man aged 18 to 35 in good health. The rearrangement joins TRBV5-1 to TRBJ2-5, with D possibly called TRBD1 or TRBD2 (6 bases each). Sequences were obtained from naive CD4+ T cells sorted from blood. The subset denotes: CD45RA+ positively selected. The CDR3 sequence: CASSKEGGFFQETQYF. Written as DNA, the CDR3 is TGCGCCAGCAGCAAGGAGGGGGGTTTCTTCCAAGAGACCCAGTACTTC.